Below, one T cell receptor beta chain is given with its context. V was cut by 5 bases and J by 4 bases, with 14 bases left in between. Germline V gives CDR1 GTSNPN, CDR2 SVGIG (reference sequence). The CDR3 is made up of 13 amino acids. Seattle patients were enrolled while actively infected and followed longitudinally. This sample stems from a study of blood T cell repertoires in COVID-19. The method was immunoSEQ multiplex PCR; TCRdb's version includes in-frame clones alone and lacks a portion of them. The table records approximately 180,000 clones, about 85% of them present only once. The chain recombines TRBV30 with TRBJ1-2; the D gene is possibly TRBD1 (5 bases). The sequence derives from a person aged 65-85 years with COVID-19, enrolled during active disease. The sample was peripheral blood. The chain's CDR3 is CAWGGGTSYGYTF. CDR3 sequence (DNA): TGTGCCTGGGGCGGCGGGACCAGCTATGGCTACACCTTC.